Following are 29 T cell receptor beta chains from one sample sequenced in a study of CD8 T cells in Susac syndrome. RNA amounts of about 0.5 to 1 ug underwent reverse transcription with random hexamers. TCRdb re-called the immunoSEQ multiplex PCR reads with MiXCR, one entry per CDR3 protein. The data hold approximately 190,000 distinct CDR3 sequences, with 75% to 95% observed a single time. Material for sequencing was CD4+ T cells from PBMCs. These receptors were collected from a human donor with Susac syndrome.

J is TRBJ2-1 and V is TRBV20-1; 11 nucleotides line up with TRBD2. Losses at the gene ends were 6 bases for V and 5 bases for J; bases not matched to a gene: 6. The germline CDR1 and CDR2 sequences are DFQATT and SNEGSKA (reference sequence). The CDR3 runs to 14 residues. Here the CDR3 DNA reads TGCAGTGCCATACGACTAGCGGGAAACAATGAGCAGTTCTTC. It translates to CSAIRLAGNNEQFF.

The genes are TRBV6-1 and TRBJ2-3; possible D gene TRBD2, 5 bases. CDR3 length equals 14 residues. V was cut by 4 bases and J by 1 base, with 9 bases left in between. The germline CDR1 and CDR2 sequences are MNHNS and SASEGT. The DNA of the CDR3 is TGTGCCAGCAGTGGGACCGGGGGCACAGATACGCAGTATTTT. Its protein is CASSGTGGTDTQYF.

The J gene is TRBJ2-7, the V gene TRBV10-3; no firm D call. V was clipped by 4 bases and J by 0 bases, with 10 bases between them. The CDR3 runs 14 residues. From germline, CDR1 is ENHRY and CDR2 SYGVKD. CDR3 DNA sequence: TGTGCCATCAGTGTCAGTGAGAGCTCCTACGAGCAGTACTTC. Translated: CAISVSESSYEQYF.

The genes are TRBV3-1 and TRBJ2-7; TRBD2 matches at 8 bases. The germline CDR1 and CDR2 sequences are LGHDT and YNNKEL (reference sequence). The CDR3 has 14 amino acids. V lost 7 bases and J lost 1; bases outside the gene matches: 6. The DNA for the CDR3 is TGTGCCAGCACACCCGGCGGGGGGTCCTACGAGCAGTACTTC. Translating it yields CASTPGGGSYEQYF.

The genes are TRBV6-5 and TRBJ2-3; TRBD2 aligns across 10 bases. Germline-derived CDR1 and CDR2 are MNHEY and SVGAGI. CDR3 size: 19 residues. V dropped 4 bases and J dropped 0; count of bases not matched to a gene: 13. CDR3 amino acids: CASSFRAGGSSSSTDTQYF. The DNA for the CDR3 is TGTGCCAGCAGTTTCAGAGCGGGAGGGTCCTCCTCTAGCACAGATACGCAGTATTTT.

The rearrangement links TRBV7-8 to TRBJ2-2; D remains ambiguous. This CDR3 has 17 amino acids. Germline CDR1 is SGHVS and CDR2 is FQNEAQ. Between the trimmed V and J ends, which lost 2 bases and 2 bases, there was a span of 15 bases. The CDR3 DNA follows: TGTGCCAGCAGCTTATATTTGAGTGTGGACAACACCGGGGAGCTGTTTTTT. It encodes CASSLYLSVDNTGELFF.

This chain links TRBV6-5 with TRBJ2-7, with TRBD1 matching 7 bases. Per germline, CDR1 MNHEY and CDR2 SVGAGI. V gave up 6 bases and J gave up 4 bases; unmatched junction bases: 9. The CDR3 runs 14 residues. The CDR3 DNA sequence: TGTGCCAGCAGCCTTCTTGGGGACAGTTACGAGCAGTACTTC. As protein: CASSLLGDSYEQYF.

This chain uses TRBV5-1 with TRBJ2-7; D assignment may be TRBD1 or TRBD2 (5 bases each). V gave up 6 bases and J gave up 2 bases, with 18 bases separating them. CDR1 and CDR2 (germline): SGHRS, YFSETQ. The CDR3 runs 15 residues. CDR3 sequence (DNA): TGCGCCAGCAACCGAGGGGCAGGACGAACCTACGAGCAGTACTTC. It is translated as CASNRGAGRTYEQYF. Based on the CDR3 plus reference TRBV5-1 and TRBJ2-7, the full variable domain is KAGVTQTPRYLIKTRGQQVTLSCSPISGHRSVSWYQQTPGQGLQFLFEYFSETQRNKGNFPGRFSGRQFSNSRSEMNVSTLELGDSALYLCASNRGAGRTYEQYFGPGTRLTVT.

The chain uses TRBV28 and TRBJ2-5; the match to TRBD1 covers 9 bases. The CDR3 sequence is 15 residues long. V gave up 5 bases and J gave up 5 bases; unmatched junction bases: 9. Germline CDR1 and CDR2: MDHEN and SYDVKM. The CDR3 DNA reads as TGTGCCAGCAGTGAAGGGACAGGGATTATCGAGACCCAGTACTTC. Its translation is CASSEGTGIIETQYF.

The chain combines TRBV12-3 or TRBV12-4 with TRBJ1-5; TRBD1 might be the D (6 bases). This CDR3 is built from 14 residues. Trimming stripped 4 bases from V and 0 bases from J, with 7 bases between. CDR3 coding DNA: TGTGCCAGCAGTTCGGGGGCTAGCAATCAGCCCCAGCATTTT. Translation: CASSSGASNQPQHF.

This clonotype appeared once. CDR3 DNA sequence: TGCAGCGCGAGGGTAACCAAAAACATTCAGTACTTC. Amino acids: CSARVTKNIQYF. This chain joins TRBV29-1 and TRBJ2-4, with a possible D match to TRBD2 (5 bases). This CDR3 comprises 12 residues. V was trimmed by 7 bases and J by 2 bases, leaving 9 bases between them. Germline CDR1 reads SQVTM; CDR2 reads ANQGSEA. Based on the CDR3 plus reference TRBV29-1 and TRBJ2-4, the full variable domain is SAVISQKPSRDICQRGTSLTIQCQVDSQVTMMFWYRQQPGQSLTLIATANQGSEATYESGFVIDKFPISRPNLTFSTLTVSNMSPEDSSIYLCSARVTKNIQYFGAGTRLSVL.

This clonotype was seen just once. The V call is TRBV5-4, the J call TRBJ1-1; TRBD1 aligns across 8 bases. Germline lookup yields CDR1 SGHNT and CDR2 YYREEE (reference sequence). The CDR3 runs to 13 residues. J gave up 9 bases and V 1 base, and 5 bases lay outside the gene matches. The CDR3 reads CASSLQGAAQAFF. The CDR3 DNA reads TGTGCCAGCAGCTTGCAGGGGGCAGCCCAAGCTTTCTTT.

The chain carries TRBV18 and TRBJ2-7, with 7 bases identical to TRBD1. The CDR3 totals 15 residues. V lost 2 bases to trimming and J lost 0 bases; unmatched junction nucleotides: 4. Germline V gene sequence: CDR1 KGHSH, CDR2 LQKENI. The CDR3 bases are TGTGCCAGCTCACCAAGAACAGGGGCCTCCTACGAGCAGTACTTC. This sequence encodes CASSPRTGASYEQYF.

This clonotype was detected once. The chain couples TRBV19 to TRBJ1-5; 7 positions match TRBD1. The V gene end was trimmed by 7 bases and the J gene end by 7 bases; junction bases not matched to a gene: 4. The V gene's germline CDR1 is LNHDA and CDR2 SQIVND (reference sequence). The CDR3 consists of 12 residues. The CDR3 region is CASNEGQQPQHF. The CDR3 DNA reads TGTGCCAGTAATGAGGGACAGCAGCCCCAGCATTTT. Full variable domain (rest looked up from reference TRBV19 and TRBJ1-5): DGGITQSPKYLFRKEGQNVTLSCEQNLNHDAMYWYRQDPGQGLRLIYYSQIVNDFQKGDIAEGYSVSREKKESFPLTVTSAQKNPTAFYLCASNEGQQPQHFGDGTRLSIL.

This clonotype was observed once. The rearrangement joins TRBV11-1 to TRBJ2-2, with TRBD2 identical over 10 bases. The CDR3 consists of 20 residues. Germline V CDR1 and CDR2: SGHAT, FQDESV (reference sequence). V shed 5 bases and J 7 bases; nucleotides not matched to a gene: 22. The CDR3: CASSTPGSSSGRAVVGELFF. The DNA for the CDR3 is TGTGCCAGCAGCACTCCCGGCTCTAGCAGCGGGAGGGCCGTTGTCGGGGAGCTGTTTTTT.

The CDR3 coding sequence is TGTGCCAGCGGGAACAGGGAGACCCAGTACTTC. Its translation: CASGNRETQYF. The J gene is TRBJ2-5, the V gene TRBV12-3 or TRBV12-4, with D maybe TRBD1 (5 bases). The CDR3 runs to 11 residues. Trimming left V 8 bases short and J 5 bases short, with 9 bases between.

The chain couples TRBV7-2 to TRBJ2-4, with 9 positions matching TRBD2. CDR1 is SGHTA and CDR2 is FQGNSA in the germline V gene. The junction had 4 bases not matched to a gene; V was cut back by 1 base and J by 6 bases. The CDR3 has 15 residues. CDR3 amino acids: CASSLGPAGGNIQYF. CDR3 in DNA: TGTGCCAGCAGCTTAGGACCAGCGGGGGGAAACATTCAGTACTTC.

The rearrangement joins TRBV11-1 to TRBJ2-2; 11 bases line up with TRBD2. V was clipped by 1 base and J by 6 bases; unmatched bases: 1. CDR1 and CDR2 from the germline V gene are SGHAT and FQDESV (reference sequence). The CDR3 spans 15 residues. The CDR3 spells CASSLGLAGSGELFF. The CDR3 bases are TGTGCCAGCAGCTTAGGACTAGCGGGATCCGGGGAGCTGTTTTTT.

The table lists this clonotype with a few counts. The V gene is TRBV4-2, the J gene TRBJ1-5; D unresolved. Germline V lookup: CDR1 LGHNA, CDR2 YNFKEQ. V lost 0 bases, J lost 6 bases, and 6 bases lay in between. This CDR3 has 13 amino acids. CDR3 sequence (DNA): TGTGCCAGCAGCCAAGATCGTGGTCAGCCCCAGCATTTT. Amino acids: CASSQDRGQPQHF.

The rearrangement links TRBV6-6 to TRBJ2-1; a weak D match, TRBD1 (5 bases). Looked up from germline, CDR1 is MNHNY and CDR2 is SVGAGI (reference sequence). The CDR3 is 15 amino acids. V gave up 0 bases and J gave up 4 bases, with 10 bases separating them. In DNA form, the CDR3 reads TGTGCCAGCAGTTACTCGCAGGGTTCATACAATGAGCAGTTCTTC. It codes for CASSYSQGSYNEQFF.

The V and J genes are TRBV9 and TRBJ1-2, with 9 bases fitting TRBD1. V lost 4 bases, J lost 3 bases, and 7 bases stayed unmatched. The CDR3 runs to 15 residues. From germline, CDR1 is SGDLS and CDR2 YYNGEE. DNA of the CDR3: TGTGCCAGCAGCCCACGGGACAGGGTAGACTATGGCTACACCTTC. Amino acids: CASSPRDRVDYGYTF.

The rearrangement uses TRBV15 and TRBJ1-2; possibly TRBD1 for D (6 bases). The CDR3 consists of 15 residues. The V and J ends lost 2 bases and 4 bases respectively, with 14 bases between them. The germline V gene has CDR1 LNHNV and CDR2 YYDKDF (reference sequence). CDR3 region: CATSRIQGMGYGYTF. CDR3 in DNA: TGTGCCACCAGCAGAATTCAGGGGATGGGCTATGGCTACACCTTC.

V usage is TRBV5-4 and J usage is TRBJ1-3; 8 nucleotides line up with TRBD1. CDR3 length: 18 amino acids. The germline V gene has CDR1 SGHNT and CDR2 YYREEE (reference sequence). V gave up 3 bases and J gave up 0 bases; unmatched junction bases: 11. In nucleotides, the CDR3 is TGTGCCAGCAGCTCTATAGACAGGGGCGACGGCTCTGGAAACACCATATATTTT. Protein product: CASSSIDRGDGSGNTIYF. Based on the CDR3 plus reference TRBV5-4 and TRBJ1-3, the full variable domain is ETGVTQSPTHLIKTRGQQVTLRCSSQSGHNTVSWYQQALGQGPQFIFQYYREEENGRGNFPPRFSGLQFPNYSSELNVNALELDDSALYLCASSSIDRGDGSGNTIYFGEGSWLTVV.

The genes are TRBV20-1 and TRBJ1-1, with D perhaps matching TRBD1 (6 bases). Germline CDR1 is DFQATT and CDR2 is SNEGSKA (reference sequence). Trimming took off 0 bases at V and 0 bases at J, with 11 bases between the two ends. CDR3 size: 15 residues. The CDR3 region has the DNA TGCAGTGCTAGAGACCCCAGGGGAATGAACACTGAAGCTTTCTTT. It translates to CSARDPRGMNTEAFF.

The CDR3 protein is CASSQEGGTGVVTQYF. The DNA for the CDR3 is TGTGCCAGCAGCCAAGAGGGCGGGACAGGGGTCGTTACGCAGTATTTT. V is TRBV3-1 and J is TRBJ2-3; 10 nucleotides match TRBD1. The CDR3 is 16 residues long. Trimming at V came to 0 bases and at J to 8 bases, leaving 8 bases not matched to a gene. The germline CDR1 and CDR2 sequences are LGHDT and YNNKEL (reference sequence).

The rearrangement links TRBV3-1 to TRBJ2-3; D possibly corresponds to TRBD2 (6 bases). Trimming removed 5 bases at V and 1 base at J, with 13 bases between. Germline lookup yields CDR1 LGHDT and CDR2 YNNKEL (reference sequence). CDR3 length equals 15 residues. DNA of the CDR3: TGTGCCAGCAGCTGGAGGGACGGGGGCACAGATACGCAGTATTTT. Protein product: CASSWRDGGTDTQYF.

This sequence joins TRBV20-1 and TRBJ2-2, with D possibly matching TRBD2 (6 bases). The germline V gene has CDR1 DFQATT and CDR2 SNEGSKA (reference sequence). V lost 6 bases to trimming and J lost 1 base, with 12 bases between them. This CDR3 has 14 residues. As DNA, the CDR3 is TGCAGTGCGCCCGCAGCGGGGAACACCGGGGAGCTGTTTTTT. This sequence encodes CSAPAAGNTGELFF.

This CDR3 reads CASSQWGSGNQPQHF. Written as DNA, the CDR3 is TGCGCCAGCAGCCAATGGGGATCTGGGAATCAGCCCCAGCATTTT. V usage is TRBV4-1 and J usage is TRBJ1-5; D unclear. Germline CDR1 is MGHRA and CDR2 is YSYEKL. The V and J ends lost 2 bases and 4 bases respectively, with 12 bases between them. This CDR3 spans 15 amino acids.

As DNA, the CDR3 is TGTGCCAGCAGCGGGACAAAACAGGGTTTGGGTGGCTACACCTTC. This sequence encodes CASSGTKQGLGGYTF. The chain carries TRBV12-3 or TRBV12-4 and TRBJ1-2; perhaps TRBD1 as D (6 bases). The CDR3 extends over 15 amino acids. The ends were cut back, 6 bases at V and 7 bases at J, with 21 bases in the middle.